Presented here are 29 T cell receptor beta chains from one specimen sequenced in a study of T cells after yellow fever vaccination. One entry per CDR3 protein, called by TCRdb with MiXCR from the 5' RACE reads. The table includes a few hundred thousand distinct CDR3 sequences, over 3.5% detected once. The input for sequencing was PBMCs, taken 5 days after the yellow fever booster vaccination. These receptor sequences come from a man between 18 and 35 years old who received the YFV17D yellow fever vaccine.

This clonotype was counted ten times or more. This rearrangement joins TRBV18 to TRBJ2-2; 7 positions agree with TRBD1. The germline CDR1 and CDR2 sequences are KGHSH and LQKENI. CDR3 length equals 14 residues. Losses at the gene ends were 6 bases for V and 3 bases for J; bases not matched to a gene: 4. The CDR3 DNA follows: TGTGCCAGCTCGCAAGGGACAGACACCGGGGAGCTGTTTTTT. Translating gives CASSQGTDTGELFF.

There are many counts of this clonotype. J is TRBJ1-5 and V is TRBV4-1; TRBD1 is a possible D gene (6 bases). From germline, CDR1 is MGHRA and CDR2 YSYEKL. The V end lost 4 bases, the J end lost 0 bases, and 16 bases lay between the germline ends. The CDR3 length is 17 residues. CDR3 in DNA: TGCGCCAGCAGCCGCGGCTCTGGGACATCTAGCAATCAGCCCCAGCATTTT. This translates into CASSRGSGTSSNQPQHF.

J is TRBJ2-5 and V is TRBV7-9; 10 bases fit TRBD1. The CDR3 contains 15 residues. The V and J ends lost 5 bases and 4 bases, in that order; junction bases with no gene match: 7. Germline CDR1 SEHNR, CDR2 FQNEAQ (reference sequence). CDR3: CASSPWGQGRETQYF. In DNA, the CDR3 is TGTGCCAGCAGCCCCTGGGGACAGGGGAGAGAGACCCAGTACTTC.

The gene calls are TRBV7-8 and TRBJ2-5, with 9 bases that match TRBD1. With 5 bases clipped from V and 5 bases from J, the junction kept 9 bases outside the gene matches. Germline V gives CDR1 SGHVS, CDR2 FQNEAQ. This CDR3 has 15 amino acids. The CDR3 is CASSPEQGAGETQYF. The CDR3 region has the DNA TGTGCCAGCAGCCCAGAACAGGGGGCTGGTGAGACCCAGTACTTC.

This clonotype was seen more than once but under ten times. CDR3 coding DNA: TGTGCCAGCAGTGGGGGACAAGCCCTTACAGATACGCAGTATTTT. It is translated as CASSGGQALTDTQYF. J is TRBJ2-3 and V is TRBV12-3 or TRBV12-4, with D possibly matching TRBD1 (6 bases). V was trimmed by 5 bases and J by 3 bases, leaving 15 bases between them. The CDR3 has 15 amino acids.

A few counts support this clonotype. The V call is TRBV4-1, the J call TRBJ2-6; D possibly corresponds to TRBD1 (5 bases). Germline CDR1 is MGHRA and CDR2 is YSYEKL. The CDR3 runs 19 residues. Trimming cost V 5 bases and J 1 base, with 21 bases left between them. CDR3 nucleotide sequence: TGCGCCAGCAGCTTAGGAAGGGCAGGGTCTAGGTCTGGGGCCAACGTCCTGACTTTC. This translates into CASSLGRAGSRSGANVLTF.

Remarks on this clonotype: A read error may explain this, as a much larger clone is one base away. The chain links TRBV4-1 to TRBJ2-3; no clear D. This CDR3 is 12 amino acids long. The V end was cut by 1 base, the J end by 3 bases, with 2 bases between. Germline CDR1 MGHRA, CDR2 YSYEKL. The CDR3 loop is CASSQATDTQYF. As DNA, the CDR3 is TGCGCCAGCAGCCAAGCGACAGATACGCAGTATTTT.

This clonotype came up many times. The rearrangement uses TRBV15 and TRBJ2-7, with D possibly called TRBD1 or TRBD2 (5 bases each). The V gene lost 0 bases and the J gene lost 2 bases, with 11 bases spanning the gap. The CDR3 is made up of 15 amino acids. Looked up from germline, CDR1 is LNHNV and CDR2 is YYDKDF (reference sequence). The CDR3 DNA reads as TGTGCCACCAGCAGAGATGGTGGGGGTGCCTACGAGCAGTACTTC. Amino acids: CATSRDGGGAYEQYF.

This clonotype was observed many times. The chain has TRBV3-1 and TRBJ1-5; possible D gene TRBD1, 6 bases. The CDR3 has 15 residues. Germline V gene data show CDR1 as LGHDT and CDR2 as YNNKEL (reference sequence). V was clipped by 4 bases and J by 2 bases, with 12 bases between them. For the CDR3, the DNA is TGTGCCAGCAGCCCCTCTAGGGGGGGCAATCAGCCCCAGCATTTT. Amino acids: CASSPSRGGNQPQHF. The full variable domain, completed using reference TRBV3-1 and TRBJ1-5, is DTAVSQTPKYLVTQMGNDKSIKCEQNLGHDTMYWYKQDSKKFLKIMFSYNNKELIINETVPNRFSPKSPDKAHLNLHINSLELGDSAVYFCASSPSRGGNQPQHFGDGTRLSIL.

V is TRBV5-1 and J is TRBJ1-1, with D uncertain. Trimming pared 2 bases from V and 7 bases from J, leaving 15 bases between. Germline V lookup: CDR1 SGHRS, CDR2 YFSETQ. This CDR3 is built from 14 residues. The chain's CDR3 is CASSLNSGSLEAFF. CDR3 DNA sequence: TGCGCCAGCAGCTTAAATTCAGGTAGCCTTGAAGCTTTCTTT.

The sample holds a few counts of this clonotype. The genes are TRBV12-5 and TRBJ1-2; D unclear. V lost 6 bases and J 2 bases, leaving 10 bases between the germline ends. Germline CDR1 reads LGHNT; CDR2 reads FRNRAP. This CDR3 region has 13 residues. The CDR3, as DNA: TGTGCTAGTGGATCCTCAGGCAACTATGGCTACACCTTC. It translates to CASGSSGNYGYTF.

The chain uses TRBV10-3 and TRBJ1-5; D is possibly TRBD1 (5 bases). V dropped 3 bases and J dropped 5 bases, with 11 bases sitting between them. CDR1 and CDR2 (germline): ENHRY, SYGVKD. This CDR3 has 14 residues. The CDR3 loop reads CAISDSQGDQPQHF. The CDR3 bases are TGTGCCATCAGTGACTCGCAGGGAGATCAGCCCCAGCATTTT.

The V and J genes are TRBV7-9 and TRBJ1-2, with D unclear. The CDR3 contains 16 residues. The germline gives CDR1 SEHNR, CDR2 FQNEAQ (reference sequence). V lost 1 base to trimming and J lost 7 bases, with 19 bases between them. The CDR3 bases are TGTGCCAGCAGCTTAGGTCGCAGTGTTATCGTGGGTGGCTACACCTTC. Its translation is CASSLGRSVIVGGYTF.

CDR3 DNA: TGTGCCAGCAGCCCAGCCGTGGCTAACTATGGCTACACCTTC. As protein: CASSPAVANYGYTF. The rearrangement joins TRBV5-6 to TRBJ1-2, with D unresolved. Germline V gene sequence: CDR1 SGHDT, CDR2 YYEEEE. The V end lost 4 bases, the J end lost 0 bases, and 10 bases lay between the germline ends. The CDR3 is 14 amino acids.

This clonotype was recorded many times. The rearrangement uses TRBV6-5 and TRBJ2-5; tentative D call: TRBD1 (5 bases). This CDR3 is built from 13 residues. Germline V gene data show CDR1 as MNHEY and CDR2 as SVGAGI. Trimming left V 5 bases short and J 5 bases short, with 12 bases between. The CDR3 nucleotides read TGTGCCAGCAGTCCCATGGGGCTTGAGACCCAGTACTTC. This gives the protein CASSPMGLETQYF.

This clonotype appeared a few times. The V call is TRBV7-3, the J call TRBJ2-1; D tentatively fits TRBD1 or TRBD2 (6 bases each). The V gene lost 1 base and the J gene lost 2 bases, with 9 bases spanning the gap. Germline V CDR1 and CDR2: SGHTA, FQGTGA. The CDR3 totals 15 residues. CDR3 nucleotide sequence: TGTGCCAGCAGCTTAAAGGGGGGCCCCTACAATGAGCAGTTCTTC. The encoded protein is CASSLKGGPYNEQFF.

The J gene is TRBJ2-7, the V gene TRBV2; D is possibly TRBD2 (5 bases). Trimming took 6 bases from V and 2 from J, leaving 11 bases between them. The germline V gene encodes CDR1 SNHLY and CDR2 FYNNEI. This CDR3 is 13 amino acids long. The chain's CDR3 is CASSRTEAYEQYF. The CDR3 DNA reads TGTGCCAGCAGCCGGACGGAGGCCTACGAGCAGTACTTC.

At least ten counts were recorded for this clonotype. J is TRBJ1-4 and V is TRBV5-1; TRBD1 agrees at 8 bases. Germline CDR1 SGHRS, CDR2 YFSETQ. The CDR3 consists of 16 residues. J gave up 5 bases and V 2 bases, and 8 bases lay outside the gene matches. The CDR3 loop is CASSFGQGRANEKLFF. For the CDR3, the DNA is TGCGCCAGCAGCTTCGGACAGGGAAGGGCAAATGAAAAACTGTTTTTT.

The J gene is TRBJ1-1, the V gene TRBV6-5, with a weak D call TRBD1 (5 bases). CDR1 MNHEY and CDR2 SVGAGI come from the germline V gene. The CDR3 spans 13 residues. V was shortened by 2 bases and J by 7 bases, with 11 bases between the two germline ends. This CDR3 reads CASSYGSGSEAFF. For the CDR3, the DNA is TGTGCCAGCAGTTACGGGTCAGGGAGTGAAGCTTTCTTT.

The sample holds a few counts of this clonotype. This may be a read error: a much more frequent sequence differs by one nucleotide. The chain uses TRBV20-1 and TRBJ1-1; D remains unclear. Germline V gene lookup returns CDR1 DFQATT and CDR2 SNEGSKA (reference sequence). V was shortened by 3 bases and J by 7 bases, with 6 bases between the two germline ends. This CDR3 has 10 residues. CDR3: CSASDNEAFF. CDR3 in DNA: TGCAGTGCTAGCGACAATGAAGCTTTCTTT.

The V call is TRBV4-1, the J call TRBJ2-3; D gene unclear. This CDR3 is built from 14 residues. Germline V gene sequence: CDR1 MGHRA, CDR2 YSYEKL. V was clipped by 0 bases and J by 2 bases, with 6 bases between them. The DNA for the CDR3 is TGCGCCAGCAGCCAAGACCCCATCACAGATACGCAGTATTTT. Its translation: CASSQDPITDTQYF.

The chain uses TRBV5-1 and TRBJ2-1; 7 nucleotides match TRBD1. Germline V gene data show CDR1 as SGHRS and CDR2 as YFSETQ. The CDR3 runs to 16 residues. V trimming: 1 base; J trimming: 0 bases; junction bases outside the gene matches: 4. The CDR3 DNA sequence: TGCGCCAGCAGCTTGTACAGGGGTAGCTCCTACAATGAGCAGTTCTTC. It translates to CASSLYRGSSYNEQFF.

The V gene is TRBV5-1, the J gene TRBJ2-7; 10 bases fit TRBD1. V lost 5 bases to trimming and J lost 3 bases; unmatched junction nucleotides: 5. The CDR3 loop spans 14 amino acids. Germline V lookup: CDR1 SGHRS, CDR2 YFSETQ. CDR3: CASRPGTGDYEQYV. The CDR3 DNA is TGCGCCAGCAGACCCGGGACAGGGGACTACGAGCAGTACGTC.

In this sample, this clonotype turned up many times. The rearrangement links TRBV5-1 to TRBJ2-7, with D perhaps TRBD1 or TRBD2 (5 bases each). Between the trimmed V and J ends, which lost 5 bases and 7 bases, there was a span of 16 bases. The CDR3 totals 13 residues. Germline V lookup: CDR1 SGHRS, CDR2 YFSETQ. DNA for the CDR3: TGCGCCAGCAGGAGGGGCCCTTTGTGGGAGCAGTACTTC. Protein sequence: CASRRGPLWEQYF.

The chain couples TRBV20-1 to TRBJ2-1, with TRBD2 identical over 12 bases. Losses at the gene ends were 3 bases for V and 9 bases for J; bases not matched to a gene: 9. The CDR3 has 15 residues. Germline V gives CDR1 DFQATT, CDR2 SNEGSKA (reference sequence). DNA for the CDR3: TGCAGTGCTAGCCTAACTAGCGGGGGGAATGGTGAGCAGTTCTTC. Residues: CSASLTSGGNGEQFF.

Only a few counts were recorded for this clonotype. The rearrangement uses TRBV5-4 and TRBJ1-1; 9 bases are a match to TRBD1. CDR3 size: 15 residues. Germline assignment: CDR1 SGHNT and CDR2 YYREEE (reference sequence). With 3 bases clipped from V and 3 bases from J, the junction kept 6 bases outside the gene matches. DNA for the CDR3: TGTGCCAGCAGCTCTTACAGGGGGCTAGACACTGAAGCTTTCTTT. Translation: CASSSYRGLDTEAFF.

The sample holds many counts of this clonotype. The V gene is TRBV12-3 or TRBV12-4, the J gene TRBJ2-5; D unclear. V gave up 0 bases and J gave up 0 bases, with 5 bases separating them. This CDR3 has 14 amino acids. The CDR3: CASSLAGYQETQYF. The CDR3 nucleotides read TGTGCCAGCAGTTTAGCGGGGTACCAAGAGACCCAGTACTTC.

This clonotype was seen repeatedly, ten times or more. This sequence joins TRBV7-9 and TRBJ2-5, with D perhaps TRBD1 or TRBD2 (5 bases each). CDR3 length: 15 residues. The germline gives CDR1 SEHNR, CDR2 FQNEAQ (reference sequence). Trimming removed 3 bases at V and 3 bases at J, with 14 bases between. This CDR3 is CASSLFAGREETQYF. DNA of the CDR3: TGTGCCAGCAGCTTGTTTGCAGGGCGGGAAGAGACCCAGTACTTC.

This clonotype has only a few counts. The chain recombines TRBV4-1 with TRBJ2-3, with D possibly TRBD2 on 6 matching bases. Germline assignment: CDR1 MGHRA and CDR2 YSYEKL. Between the trimmed V and J ends, which lost 3 bases and 2 bases, there was a span of 9 bases. The length of the CDR3 is 14 residues. The CDR3 DNA is TGCGCCAGCAGCCAGGAGGGGACCACAGATACGCAGTATTTT. It specifies CASSQEGTTDTQYF.